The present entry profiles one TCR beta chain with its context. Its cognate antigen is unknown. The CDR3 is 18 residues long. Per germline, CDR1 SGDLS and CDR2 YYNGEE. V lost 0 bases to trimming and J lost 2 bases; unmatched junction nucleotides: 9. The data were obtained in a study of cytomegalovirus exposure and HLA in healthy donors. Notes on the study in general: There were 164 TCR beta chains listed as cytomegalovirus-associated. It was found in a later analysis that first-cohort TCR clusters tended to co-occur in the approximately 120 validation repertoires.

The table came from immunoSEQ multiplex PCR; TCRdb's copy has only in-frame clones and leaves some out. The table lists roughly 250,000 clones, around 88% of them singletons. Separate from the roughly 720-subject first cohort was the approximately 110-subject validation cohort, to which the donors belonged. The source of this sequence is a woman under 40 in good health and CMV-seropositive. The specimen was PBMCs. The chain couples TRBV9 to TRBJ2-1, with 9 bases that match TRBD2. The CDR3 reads CASSVGSSGERAYNEQFF. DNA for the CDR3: TGTGCCAGCAGCGTAGGGTCTAGCGGGGAAAGGGCCTACAATGAGCAGTTCTTC.